This T cell receptor beta chain was documented in a study of Ad26.COV2.S vaccination and SARS-CoV-2 variants. Study-level background: Recipients of Ad26.COV2.S got it intramuscularly, once or twice 56 days apart.

Treatment indicated: approximately 18 received Ad26.COV2.S at low or high dose, single or two shots; roughly five received placebo; per-sample allocation not given. Specimen acquisition occurred on day 63 following the initial vaccine or placebo injection. The data were produced by immunoSEQ multiplex PCR, yet TCRdb's version contains in-frame clones alone and is incomplete. Here the sample spans about 440,000 clones, roughly 88% being singletons. The CDR3 is 12 amino acids. The ends were cut back, 8 bases at V and 3 bases at J, with 11 bases in the middle. V is TRBV12-3 or TRBV12-4 and J is TRBJ2-7; D is unclear. The sample in question was peripheral blood, obtained in a trial of Ad26.COV2.S vaccine versus placebo. This TCR was sampled from a person between 18 and 59 years old who received the Ad26.COV2.S COVID-19 vaccine or a placebo. The CDR3 here is CASLGPDYEQYF. As DNA, the CDR3 is TGTGCCAGCCTGGGCCCTGACTACGAGCAGTACTTC.